The sequence of this TCR beta chain was determined in a study of early T cells in non-severe SARS-CoV-2 infection. About the research overall: Bulk RNA from unsorted whole blood was sequenced; chains were unpaired.

The ends were cut back, 0 bases at V and 1 base at J, with 7 bases in the middle. CDR1 is WSHSY, CDR2 SAAADI, per germline. There are 15 residues in the CDR3. Individual cDNA molecules were tagged with unique molecular identifiers, the study reported. TCRdb re-analysed the 5' RACE reads in MiXCR, keeping a single row per CDR3 protein. The table records around 78,000 distinct CDR3 sequences, 11% to 15% of them present only once. This TCR came from an adult who was a healthcare worker with PCR-confirmed SARS-CoV-2 infection or an uninfected control (not recorded which). This chain uses TRBV10-2 with TRBJ1-3; no reliable D call. Sequencing was performed on whole blood. DNA of the CDR3: TGCGCCAGCAGTGAGTCTGGAGCGTCTGGAAACACCATATATTTT. Its translation is CASSESGASGNTIYF.